Listed below are T cell receptor beta chains from one sample, sequenced in a study of cytomegalovirus exposure and HLA in healthy donors. Sequenced by immunoSEQ multiplex PCR; TCRdb stores in-frame clones only, minus some. The data contain around 220,000 clones, approximately 88% of them singletons. Sequencing was carried out using PBMCs. The receptor source for this set is a woman in her 30s in good health and CMV-seropositive. Each CDR3 is given with its conserved first and last residue. A D gene is named only where the DNA matches it firmly. Clone size, where shown, is once, few, many, or a class for clones that have expanded.

V gene: TRBV6-4
J gene: TRBJ2-3
clone size: -
D gene: TRBD2
CDR3 protein: CASSDPSSGEGTDTQYF
CDR3 DNA: TGTGCCAGCAGTGACCCATCTAGCGGAGAGGGCACAGATACGCAGTATTTT

V gene: TRBV6-5
J gene: TRBJ2-7
clone size: -
D gene: -
CDR3 protein: CASSKGTFYEQYF
CDR3 DNA: TGTGCCAGCAGTAAGGGGACTTTCTACGAGCAGTACTTC

V gene: TRBV27
J gene: TRBJ2-1
clone size: -
D gene: -
CDR3 protein: CASSLSGNNEQFF
CDR3 DNA: TGTGCCAGCAGTTTAAGTGGGAACAATGAGCAGTTCTTC

V gene: TRBV20-1
J gene: TRBJ2-1
clone size: -
D gene: -
CDR3 protein: CSAKHDNEQFF
CDR3 DNA: TGCAGTGCTAAGCACGACAATGAGCAGTTCTTC

V gene: TRBV6-5
J gene: TRBJ2-3
clone size: -
D gene: -
CDR3 protein: CASSYSSSTDTQYF
CDR3 DNA: TGTGCCAGCAGTTACTCGTCTTCGACAGATACGCAGTATTTT

V gene: TRBV29-1
J gene: TRBJ2-7
clone size: once
D gene: -
CDR3 protein: CSVEDELAAYEQYF
CDR3 DNA: TGCAGCGTTGAAGACGAACTCGCAGCCTACGAGCAGTACTTC

V gene: TRBV29-1
J gene: TRBJ2-1
clone size: -
D gene: TRBD2
CDR3 protein: CSVVGGRAANEQFF
CDR3 DNA: TGCAGCGTTGTAGGCGGGAGGGCCGCAAATGAGCAGTTCTTC

V gene: TRBV28
J gene: TRBJ2-7
clone size: -
D gene: -
CDR3 protein: CASKNEYEQYF
CDR3 DNA: TGTGCCAGCAAGAATGAATACGAGCAGTACTTC

V gene: TRBV6-5
J gene: TRBJ2-3
clone size: -
D gene: TRBD1
CDR3 protein: CASSGDRADTQYF
CDR3 DNA: TGTGCCAGCAGTGGGGACAGGGCGGATACGCAGTATTTT

V gene: TRBV4-2
J gene: TRBJ2-4
clone size: -
D gene: -
CDR3 protein: CASSQDSGKNIQYF
CDR3 DNA: TGTGCCAGCAGCCAAGATTCGGGCAAAAACATTCAGTACTTC

V gene: TRBV4-1
J gene: TRBJ1-2
clone size: -
D gene: -
CDR3 protein: CASSQQTRLPNYGYTF
CDR3 DNA: TGCGCCAGCAGCCAGCAGACCCGGTTACCTAACTATGGCTACACCTTC

V gene: TRBV28
J gene: TRBJ2-6
clone size: -
D gene: -
CDR3 protein: CASGYTLSGANVLTF
CDR3 DNA: TGTGCATCCGGGTATACTCTTTCTGGGGCCAACGTCCTGACTTTC

V gene: TRBV29-1
J gene: TRBJ2-5
clone size: -
D gene: -
CDR3 protein: CSVIQGGSRFETQYF
CDR3 DNA: TGCAGCGTCATACAGGGTGGAAGTAGGTTCGAGACCCAGTACTTC

V gene: TRBV9
J gene: TRBJ2-7
clone size: -
D gene: -
CDR3 protein: CASSASLEDEQYF
CDR3 DNA: TGTGCCAGTTCAGCTTCCCTGGAGGACGAGCAGTACTTC

V gene: TRBV6-5
J gene: TRBJ2-1
clone size: -
D gene: -
CDR3 protein: CAAVSGGEQFF
CDR3 DNA: TGTGCCGCAGTCTCCGGAGGTGAGCAGTTCTTC

V gene: TRBV6-1
J gene: TRBJ2-5
clone size: -
D gene: -
CDR3 protein: CASSEVSGGEETQYF
CDR3 DNA: TGTGCCAGCAGTGAAGTTTCGGGGGGCGAAGAGACCCAGTACTTC

V gene: TRBV29-1
J gene: TRBJ1-1
clone size: -
D gene: -
CDR3 protein: CSVEGVNTEAFF
CDR3 DNA: TGCAGCGTAGAAGGGGTTAACACTGAAGCTTTCTTT

V gene: TRBV18
J gene: TRBJ2-7
clone size: -
D gene: -
CDR3 protein: CASSPPGVDEQYF
CDR3 DNA: TGTGCCAGCTCCCCCCCGGGAGTCGACGAGCAGTACTTC

V gene: TRBV5-5
J gene: TRBJ2-2
clone size: -
D gene: -
CDR3 protein: CASRLYRGGHGELFF
CDR3 DNA: TGTGCCAGCAGACTTTATCGTGGGGGTCACGGGGAGCTGTTTTTT

V gene: TRBV6-6
J gene: TRBJ1-5
clone size: -
D gene: TRBD1
CDR3 protein: CASSYRQGMNQPQHF
CDR3 DNA: TGTGCCAGCAGTTACAGACAGGGTATGAATCAGCCCCAGCATTTT

V gene: TRBV4-2
J gene: TRBJ2-2
clone size: -
D gene: TRBD1
CDR3 protein: CASSRRTGDFGELFF
CDR3 DNA: TGTGCCAGCAGCCGACGGACAGGGGACTTCGGGGAGCTGTTTTTT

V gene: TRBV30
J gene: TRBJ1-2
clone size: -
D gene: -
CDR3 protein: CAWSLDFDRTGYTF
CDR3 DNA: TGTGCCTGGAGTTTGGATTTCGACAGGACTGGCTACACCTTC

V gene: TRBV27
J gene: TRBJ2-7
clone size: -
D gene: TRBD1
CDR3 protein: CASSLLVGGQGAGEQYF
CDR3 DNA: TGTGCCAGCAGTTTGTTGGTGGGTGGACAGGGGGCTGGAGAGCAGTACTTC

V gene: TRBV27
J gene: TRBJ1-2
clone size: -
D gene: TRBD1
CDR3 protein: CASSPTRGGTYGYTF
CDR3 DNA: TGTGCCAGCAGTCCCACACGAGGGGGCACCTATGGCTACACCTTC

V gene: TRBV2
J gene: TRBJ2-7
clone size: -
D gene: -
CDR3 protein: CATLRTLGDEQYF
CDR3 DNA: TGTGCCACGCTTAGGACCCTCGGGGACGAGCAGTACTTC

V gene: TRBV6-1
J gene: TRBJ1-2
clone size: few
D gene: TRBD1
CDR3 protein: CASSVGGGAYGYTF
CDR3 DNA: TGTGCCAGCAGTGTAGGAGGGGGCGCCTATGGCTACACCTTC

V gene: TRBV6-5
J gene: TRBJ1-1
clone size: -
D gene: -
CDR3 protein: CASKSLTGSGTEAFF
CDR3 DNA: TGTGCCAGCAAATCACTTACAGGGTCAGGCACTGAAGCTTTCTTT

V gene: TRBV30
J gene: TRBJ2-7
clone size: -
D gene: TRBD1
CDR3 protein: CAWSRQGYEQYF
CDR3 DNA: TGTGCCTGGAGTCGACAGGGGTACGAGCAGTACTTC

V gene: TRBV2
J gene: TRBJ1-4
clone size: -
D gene: TRBD1
CDR3 protein: CASTGTGLPNEKLFF
CDR3 DNA: TGTGCCAGCACCGGGACAGGGTTACCTAATGAAAAACTGTTTTTT

V gene: TRBV5-1
J gene: TRBJ1-1
clone size: -
D gene: -
CDR3 protein: CASSLAGVMNTEAFF
CDR3 DNA: TGCGCCAGCAGCTTGGCAGGGGTCATGAACACTGAAGCTTTCTTT

V gene: TRBV4-1
J gene: TRBJ2-7
clone size: -
D gene: TRBD1
CDR3 protein: CASSQFPGGTGSSYEQYF
CDR3 DNA: TGCGCCAGCAGCCAATTCCCAGGGGGGACAGGGAGCTCCTACGAGCAGTACTTC

V gene: TRBV9
J gene: TRBJ1-1
clone size: -
D gene: -
CDR3 protein: CASSVGGLGTEAFF
CDR3 DNA: TGTGCCAGCAGCGTCGGAGGGCTGGGCACTGAAGCTTTCTTT

V gene: TRBV29-1
J gene: TRBJ2-5
clone size: -
D gene: -
CDR3 protein: CSVEIGGRETQYF
CDR3 DNA: TGCAGCGTTGAAATCGGGGGGCGAGAGACCCAGTACTTC

V gene: TRBV2
J gene: TRBJ2-7
clone size: few
D gene: TRBD1
CDR3 protein: CASSDDPLRNRGLYEQYF
CDR3 DNA: TGTGCCAGCAGTGACGATCCCCTTCGGAACAGGGGGCTCTACGAGCAGTACTTC

V gene: TRBV29-1
J gene: TRBJ1-3
clone size: -
D gene: -
CDR3 protein: CSVAPGPGNTIYF
CDR3 DNA: TGCAGCGTTGCCCCAGGGCCTGGAAACACCATATATTTT

V gene: TRBV11-1
J gene: TRBJ2-1
clone size: -
D gene: -
CDR3 protein: CASSLGVGNEQFF
CDR3 DNA: TGTGCCAGCAGCTTAGGGGTTGGCAATGAGCAGTTCTTC

V gene: TRBV30
J gene: TRBJ1-4
clone size: -
D gene: -
CDR3 protein: CAWSVADGTNEKLFF
CDR3 DNA: TGTGCCTGGAGTGTAGCCGACGGGACTAATGAAAAACTGTTTTTT

V gene: TRBV6-5
J gene: TRBJ2-7
clone size: -
D gene: TRBD2
CDR3 protein: CASKSGRYEQYF
CDR3 DNA: TGTGCCAGCAAGAGCGGGAGATACGAGCAGTACTTC

V gene: TRBV7-6
J gene: TRBJ2-1
clone size: -
D gene: -
CDR3 protein: CASSLAEAYNEQFF
CDR3 DNA: TGTGCCAGCAGCTTAGCCGAGGCGTACAATGAGCAGTTCTTC

V gene: TRBV20-1
J gene: TRBJ1-1
clone size: -
D gene: -
CDR3 protein: CSAREVREAFF
CDR3 DNA: TGCAGTGCTAGGGAGGTCAGAGAAGCTTTCTTT

V gene: TRBV13
J gene: TRBJ2-7
clone size: -
D gene: TRBD2
CDR3 protein: CASSYQREGLYHEQYF
CDR3 DNA: TGTGCCAGCAGCTACCAGCGGGAGGGCTTGTACCACGAGCAGTACTTC

V gene: TRBV20-1
J gene: TRBJ1-5
clone size: once
D gene: -
CDR3 protein: CSARGPQPQHF
CDR3 DNA: TGCAGTGCTAGGGGCCCTCAGCCCCAGCATTTT

V gene: TRBV30
J gene: TRBJ2-3
clone size: -
D gene: TRBD2
CDR3 protein: CAWSATQERGRTDTQYF
CDR3 DNA: TGTGCCTGGAGTGCGACACAAGAGCGGGGTCGCACAGATACGCAGTATTTT

V gene: TRBV5-1
J gene: TRBJ1-2
clone size: -
D gene: -
CDR3 protein: CASRPTGFPPLGYTF
CDR3 DNA: TGCGCCAGCAGACCAACAGGGTTTCCTCCCCTCGGCTACACCTTC

V gene: TRBV7-8
J gene: TRBJ2-7
clone size: -
D gene: -
CDR3 protein: CASSTGRRYEQYF
CDR3 DNA: TGTGCCAGCAGCACCGGACGGAGGTACGAGCAGTACTTC

V gene: TRBV5-1
J gene: TRBJ1-2
clone size: -
D gene: -
CDR3 protein: CASSLEGVYGYTF
CDR3 DNA: TGCGCCAGCAGCTTGGAGGGGGTCTATGGCTACACCTTC

V gene: TRBV4-2
J gene: TRBJ1-4
clone size: -
D gene: -
CDR3 protein: CASSPRVSTNEKLFF
CDR3 DNA: TGTGCCAGCAGTCCCAGGGTTTCAACTAATGAAAAACTGTTTTTT

V gene: TRBV7-6
J gene: TRBJ1-1
clone size: -
D gene: TRBD1
CDR3 protein: CASSFSDRANTEAFF
CDR3 DNA: TGTGCCAGCAGCTTCTCCGACAGGGCTAACACTGAAGCTTTCTTT

V gene: TRBV11-1
J gene: TRBJ1-1
clone size: -
D gene: -
CDR3 protein: CASSLGLFTEAFF
CDR3 DNA: TGTGCCAGCAGCTTAGGGTTGTTCACTGAAGCTTTCTTT

V gene: TRBV11-2
J gene: TRBJ2-1
clone size: -
D gene: -
CDR3 protein: CASSLDRAWNNEQFF
CDR3 DNA: TGTGCCAGCAGCTTAGACAGGGCTTGGAACAATGAGCAGTTCTTC

V gene: TRBV5-6
J gene: TRBJ2-2
clone size: -
D gene: -
CDR3 protein: CASSLGGPGELFF
CDR3 DNA: TGTGCCAGCAGCTTGGGAGGACCCGGGGAGCTGTTTTTT

V gene: TRBV27
J gene: TRBJ2-1
clone size: -
D gene: TRBD2
CDR3 protein: CASRGLAGGFRVNEQFF
CDR3 DNA: TGTGCCAGCAGGGGACTAGCGGGAGGTTTTCGGGTTAATGAGCAGTTCTTC

V gene: TRBV15
J gene: TRBJ1-1
clone size: -
D gene: TRBD1
CDR3 protein: CATSRRAGGETEAFF
CDR3 DNA: TGTGCCACCAGCAGAAGGGCAGGGGGCGAGACTGAAGCTTTCTTT

V gene: TRBV27
J gene: TRBJ2-7
clone size: -
D gene: -
CDR3 protein: CASSLSTTYEQYF
CDR3 DNA: TGTGCCAGCAGTTTATCTACCACCTACGAGCAGTACTTC

V gene: TRBV7-9
J gene: TRBJ2-7
clone size: -
D gene: -
CDR3 protein: CASSFPSQSGSDEQYF
CDR3 DNA: TGTGCCAGCAGCTTCCCGAGCCAATCAGGGTCTGACGAGCAGTACTTC

V gene: TRBV30
J gene: TRBJ1-5
clone size: -
D gene: TRBD1
CDR3 protein: CAWSVLGTGNQPQHF
CDR3 DNA: TGTGCCTGGAGTGTACTTGGGACAGGGAATCAGCCCCAGCATTTT

V gene: TRBV2
J gene: TRBJ2-7
clone size: -
D gene: -
CDR3 protein: CASSQGLSSYEQYF
CDR3 DNA: TGTGCCAGCAGTCAGGGGCTAAGCTCCTACGAGCAGTACTTC

V gene: TRBV30
J gene: TRBJ2-5
clone size: once
D gene: -
CDR3 protein: CAWSERGTQYF
CDR3 DNA: TGTGCCTGGAGTGAGCGCGGGACCCAGTACTTC